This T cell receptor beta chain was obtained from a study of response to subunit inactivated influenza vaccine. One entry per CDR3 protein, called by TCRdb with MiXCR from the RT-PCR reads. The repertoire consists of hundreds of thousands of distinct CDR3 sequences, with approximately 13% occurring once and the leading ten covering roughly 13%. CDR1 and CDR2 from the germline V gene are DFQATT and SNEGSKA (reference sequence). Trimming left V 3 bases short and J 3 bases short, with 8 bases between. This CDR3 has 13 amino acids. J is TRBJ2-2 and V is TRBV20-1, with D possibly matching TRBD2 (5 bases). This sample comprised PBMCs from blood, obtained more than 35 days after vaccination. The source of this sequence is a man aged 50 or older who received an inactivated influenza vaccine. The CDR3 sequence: CSARDFYTGELFF. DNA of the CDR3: TGCAGTGCTAGGGACTTTTACACCGGGGAGCTGTTTTTT.